The text below deals with one T cell receptor (beta chain). Its antigen is still unknown. The library was made from cDNA and included unique molecular identifiers. Between about 0.95 and 11 million T cells gave rise to 500,000 to 600,000 cDNA molecules. TCRdb fed the PCR reads into MiXCR, producing one record per CDR3 protein. Of around 500,000 distinct CDR3 sequences in the sample, around 34% were seen once. The data are from a study of post-analysis software for immune sequencing data. Overall study context: Patients with relapsing-remitting, secondary progressive and progressive-relapsing multiple sclerosis courses were all represented. Study-wide findings and caveats: The normalized Chao1 diversity of multiple sclerosis patients was significantly lower than that of controls. The study found TRBV5-6, TRBV5-1 and TRBV20-1 among 4 or 5 TRBV segments more frequent in patients than controls.

Trimming took 2 bases from V and 5 from J; bases not matched to a gene: 6. CDR3 length: 15 residues. Germline CDR1 reads SGHRS; CDR2 reads YFSETQ. Sequencing was carried out using blood. This chain uses TRBV5-1 with TRBJ2-1; 8 bases match TRBD1. This clonotype was obtained from a girl younger than 18 with multiple sclerosis. The CDR3 is CASSFGPTGDNEQFF. CDR3 coding DNA: TGCGCCAGCAGCTTCGGGCCGACAGGGGACAATGAGCAGTTCTTC.